A selection of T cell receptor beta chains follows, all from one sample in a study of blood T cell repertoires in COVID-19. The assay was immunoSEQ multiplex PCR, and TCRdb's table has in-frame clones only and misses some. The table lists around 200,000 clones, approximately 87% of them singletons. The source material was peripheral blood. The receptors here all came from a woman in her fifties or sixties with acute or convalescent COVID-19. CDR3s include the opening cysteine and the closing phenylalanine or tryptophan. A D gene is named only where the DNA matches it firmly. Not every row has a clone size; where given, it reads once, few, many or a size class.

DNA: TGCGCCAGCAGTGACGCTGGGACAGGGTTCAGCGGGGAGCTGTTTTTT
CDR3: CASSDAGTGFSGELFF
size: NA
V: TRBV10-2
D: TRBD1
J: TRBJ2-2

DNA: TGTGCCACCAGTGATCGGCACCAGGGGGCTGAGACCCAGTACTTC
CDR3: CATSDRHQGAETQYF
size: NA
V: TRBV24-1
D: TRBD1
J: TRBJ2-5

DNA: TGTGCCAGTAGTATCGGGACAGGGGCAGATACGCAGTATTTT
CDR3: CASSIGTGADTQYF
size: NA
V: TRBV19
D: TRBD1
J: TRBJ2-3

DNA: TGTGCCAGCAGTCTGGACAGGGGCACGCAGTATTTT
CDR3: CASSLDRGTQYF
size: once
V: TRBV27
D: TRBD1
J: TRBJ2-3

DNA: TGTGCCACTGGAGGTAGCCCCGGGGAGCTGTTTTTT
CDR3: CATGGSPGELFF
size: NA
V: TRBV24-1
D: NA
J: TRBJ2-2

DNA: TGTGCCAGCAGCTTATGGACAAAATTTCGGCTCGACGAGCAGTACTTC
CDR3: CASSLWTKFRLDEQYF
size: once
V: TRBV5-6
D: NA
J: TRBJ2-7

DNA: TGTGCCAGCAGTTACCCCGGGAGCGGAGCTTTCTTT
CDR3: CASSYPGSGAFF
size: NA
V: TRBV6-5
D: NA
J: TRBJ1-1

DNA: TGTGCCAGCAGCCCACGACAGGGTTCGGGCACTGAAGCTTTCTTT
CDR3: CASSPRQGSGTEAFF
size: NA
V: TRBV6-5
D: TRBD1
J: TRBJ1-1

DNA: TGTGCCAGCAGCGTAGCAGGGGGCGGGGTCACCGGGGAGCTGTTTTTT
CDR3: CASSVAGGGVTGELFF
size: NA
V: TRBV9
D: TRBD1
J: TRBJ2-2

DNA: TGTGCCTGGAGTCGGGACTTGAGGGGTGAAGCTTTCTTT
CDR3: CAWSRDLRGEAFF
size: once
V: TRBV30
D: NA
J: TRBJ1-1